Shown below are 12 T cell receptor beta chains from a single sample sequenced in a study of T-cell memory formation after mild COVID-19. TCRdb recomputed calls from the 5' RACE reads with MiXCR, one row per CDR3 protein. The repertoire holds about 540,000 distinct CDR3 sequences, with about 20% as singletons. The specimen was PBMCs or a T cell subset sorted from them (not recorded which). These receptors originate from an adult woman who had mild COVID-19 (a few samples of this study predate the infection). Cell type and time point are not known.

The gene calls are TRBV9 and TRBJ2-5, with 8 positions matching TRBD2. CDR1 and CDR2 (germline): SGDLS, YYNGEE. The CDR3 is made up of 16 amino acids. Trimming took 2 bases from V and 4 from J; bases not matched to a gene: 10. The CDR3, as DNA: TGTGCCAGCAGCGTGCTATATGGACTAGCTGGAGAGACCCAGTACTTC. This encodes CASSVLYGLAGETQYF.

The rearrangement joins TRBV7-2 to TRBJ2-1; perhaps TRBD2 as D (5 bases). The CDR3 contains 17 residues. V lost 4 bases and J lost 8, with 24 bases in between. CDR1 is SGHTA, CDR2 FQGNSA, per germline. CDR3 amino acids: CASSSEAGKLKWDEQFF. The CDR3, as DNA: TGTGCCAGCAGCTCCGAGGCCGGGAAACTAAAGTGGGATGAGCAGTTCTTC.

This chain uses TRBV7-7 with TRBJ2-5, with D perhaps assigned TRBD1 or TRBD2 (5 bases each). V was trimmed by 0 bases and J by 3 bases, leaving 11 bases between them. Germline-derived CDR1 and CDR2 are SSHAT and FNYEAQ (reference sequence). This CDR3 has 15 residues. The CDR3 DNA is TGTGCCAGCAGCTTAGCGCCGGGACCCGAAGAGACCCAGTACTTC. This translates into CASSLAPGPEETQYF. Looking up the rest from reference TRBV7-7 and TRBJ2-5 gives the full variable domain: GAGVSQSPRYKVTKRGQDVTLRCDPISSHATLYWYQQALGQGPEFLTYFNYEAQPDKSGLPSDRFSAERPEGSISTLTIQRTEQRDSAMYRCASSLAPGPEETQYFGPGTRLLVL.

J is TRBJ2-4 and V is TRBV20-1, with 9 nucleotides matching TRBD1. CDR3 length: 14 residues. Germline CDR1 DFQATT, CDR2 SNEGSKA (reference sequence). This CDR3 reads CRVPGQGAKNIQYF. The CDR3 DNA follows: TGCAGGGTCCCGGGACAGGGAGCCAAAAACATTCAGTACTTC.

The chain joins TRBV12-3 or TRBV12-4 to TRBJ2-2; D might be TRBD2 (5 bases). Trimming pared 6 bases from V and 7 bases from J, leaving 24 bases between. CDR3 length: 17 amino acids. For the CDR3, the DNA is TGTGCCAGCAGCCAAGGGAGTAGCAGGAATACGGGCGGGGAGCTGTTTTTT. Its protein is CASSQGSSRNTGGELFF.

This clonotype appeared a few times. The rearrangement uses TRBV4-3 and TRBJ1-1; D possibly corresponds to TRBD1 (5 bases). With 0 bases removed from V and 3 bases from J, the gap between germline ends came to 17 bases. The CDR3 sequence is 17 residues long. Germline-derived CDR1 and CDR2 are LGHNA and YSLEER. The CDR3: CASSQDLSGRSDTEAFF. CDR3 DNA sequence: TGCGCCAGCAGCCAAGATCTGTCGGGGCGCTCGGACACTGAAGCTTTCTTT.

This clonotype was observed a handful of times. The chain uses TRBV21-1 and TRBJ2-1; TRBD2 is the table's D call, not checked against the DNA. TRBV21-1 constitutes a pseudogene. There are 15 residues in the CDR3. CDR3 in DNA: TGTGCCAGCAAGACACCGGGTGGGGGGAAGAATGAGCAGTTCTTC. Translation gives CASKTPGGGKNEQFF.

The genes are TRBV6-1 and TRBJ2-7; D may match TRBD1 or TRBD2 (5 bases each). V dropped 7 bases and J dropped 3 bases, with 16 bases sitting between them. Germline V gene data show CDR1 as MNHNS and CDR2 as SASEGT. The CDR3 covers 14 residues. The CDR3 region is CASIPRDGGYEQYF. CDR3 in DNA: TGTGCCAGCATACCCCGGGACGGAGGCTACGAGCAGTACTTC.

This clonotype was picked up a small number of times. DNA for the CDR3: TGTGCCAGCAGCTTCCGGGACTACCAGTCTAGCACAGATACGCAGTATTTT. It is translated as CASSFRDYQSSTDTQYF. This chain joins TRBV7-9 and TRBJ2-3; the match to TRBD2 covers 7 bases. Germline CDR1 SEHNR, CDR2 FQNEAQ (reference sequence). The V gene end was trimmed by 3 bases and the J gene end by 0 bases; junction bases not matched to a gene: 9. The CDR3 has 17 residues.

The chain has TRBV5-5 and TRBJ2-5; D perhaps matches TRBD2 (6 bases). Trimming cost V 3 bases and J 1 base, with 16 bases left between them. The length of the CDR3 is 16 residues. Germline V gene sequence: CDR1 SGHKS, CDR2 YYEKEE (reference sequence). CDR3: CASSWGLTAPQETQYF. In DNA, the CDR3 is TGTGCCAGCAGCTGGGGACTGACGGCCCCCCAAGAGACCCAGTACTTC.

This clonotype appeared a few times. The chain couples TRBV7-9 to TRBJ1-5; TRBD1 might be the D (6 bases). The CDR3 covers 17 residues. The V and J ends lost 2 bases and 2 bases respectively, with 16 bases between them. The V gene's germline CDR1 is SEHNR and CDR2 FQNEAQ (reference sequence). The CDR3 loop reads CASSLTSGDRGNQPQHF. The CDR3 coding sequence is TGTGCCAGCAGCTTAACTTCAGGGGATCGGGGCAATCAGCCCCAGCATTTT.

This clonotype was found a few times. This chain connects TRBV7-6 to TRBJ2-1; possible D gene TRBD1, 5 bases. Germline assignment: CDR1 SGHVS and CDR2 FNYEAQ. V was trimmed by 2 bases and J by 6 bases, leaving 11 bases between them. The CDR3 is 14 amino acids. As DNA, the CDR3 is TGTGCCAGCAGCTTATCTGGGCAGGGCAATGAGCAGTTCTTC. Its translation is CASSLSGQGNEQFF.